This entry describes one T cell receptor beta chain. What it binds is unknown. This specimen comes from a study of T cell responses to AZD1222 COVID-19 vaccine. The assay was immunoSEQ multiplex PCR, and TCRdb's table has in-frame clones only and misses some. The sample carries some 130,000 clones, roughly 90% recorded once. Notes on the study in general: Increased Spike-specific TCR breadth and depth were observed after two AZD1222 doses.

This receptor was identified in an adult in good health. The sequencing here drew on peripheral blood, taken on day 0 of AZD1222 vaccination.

CDR3 residues: CASSLHRGAYEQYF. Here the CDR3 DNA reads TGTGCCAGCAGCTTACACAGGGGGGCCTACGAGCAGTACTTC. This chain connects TRBV11-3 to TRBJ2-7; 8 positions match TRBD1. Germline loops: CDR1 SGHNT, CDR2 YENEEA. The CDR3 runs 14 residues. V lost 2 bases and J lost 2; bases outside the gene matches: 2.